Shown below are 32 T cell receptor beta chains from a single sample sequenced in a study of control samples from healthy donors and cancer patients. Profiling relied on immunoSEQ multiplex PCR, and the TCRdb table lists in-frame clones only, not all of them. The data contain around 180,000 clones, 75% to 95% of them singletons. The source material was blood. These receptors all stem from a middle-aged woman in good health.

V usage is TRBV19 and J usage is TRBJ1-1, with D maybe TRBD1 (6 bases). The V gene's germline CDR1 is LNHDA and CDR2 SQIVND (reference sequence). Trimming pared 4 bases from V and 9 bases from J, leaving 15 bases between. This CDR3 has 13 residues. CDR3 nucleotides: TGTGCCAGTAGTAGTGTGGGGGCAGGACAAGCTTTCTTT. This sequence encodes CASSSVGAGQAFF.

This chain uses TRBV6-5 with TRBJ1-2, with TRBD1 as a possible D gene (6 bases). V was trimmed by 0 bases and J by 4 bases, leaving 12 bases between them. Germline V gives CDR1 MNHEY, CDR2 SVGAGI. The CDR3 extends over 15 amino acids. In DNA, the CDR3 is TGTGCCAGCAGTTACTCGGGAGGGGGTAGCTATGGCTACACCTTC. Translation gives CASSYSGGGSYGYTF.

Written as DNA, the CDR3 is TGTGCCAGCAGCTTGGGGCAGGGGGCCTACAATGAGCAGTTCTTC. This gives the protein CASSLGQGAYNEQFF. The genes are TRBV5-6 and TRBJ2-1, with 7 bases lining up with TRBD1. The CDR3 is made up of 15 amino acids. Trimming at V came to 0 bases and at J to 2 bases, leaving 2 bases not matched to a gene. Germline CDR1 SGHDT, CDR2 YYEEEE.

This rearrangement joins TRBV25-1 to TRBJ1-5, with no clear D. Germline V CDR1 and CDR2: MGHDK, SYGVNS. This CDR3 contains 12 residues. V was pared by 3 bases and J by 7 bases, with 7 bases between. Written as DNA, the CDR3 is TGTGCCAGCAGTGAGGGATGGCAGCCCCAGCATTTT. This sequence encodes CASSEGWQPQHF.

The chain carries TRBV18 and TRBJ1-1; 8 bases are shared with TRBD1. The CDR3 is made up of 14 amino acids. Germline CDR1 reads KGHSH; CDR2 reads LQKENI. With 4 bases clipped from V and 5 bases from J, the junction kept 6 bases outside the gene matches. This CDR3 is CASSRQGRGTEAFF. CDR3 DNA: TGTGCCAGCTCACGACAGGGGAGAGGAACTGAAGCTTTCTTT.

The chain uses TRBV4-1 and TRBJ1-1; unclear D gene. V was clipped by 3 bases and J by 0 bases, with 5 bases between them. Per the germline V gene, CDR1 is MGHRA and CDR2 is YSYEKL. The CDR3 sequence is 13 residues long. CDR3 protein: CASSQQLNTEAFF. Written as DNA, the CDR3 is TGCGCCAGCAGCCAGCAATTGAACACTGAAGCTTTCTTT.

The rearrangement links TRBV6-6 to TRBJ1-5; D possibly corresponds to TRBD1 (5 bases). Germline V gives CDR1 MNHNY, CDR2 SVGAGI (reference sequence). This CDR3 comprises 16 residues. Trimming cost V 2 bases and J 1 base, with 12 bases left between them. This CDR3 reads CASSYQTVLSNQPQHF. DNA for the CDR3: TGTGCCAGCAGTTACCAGACAGTCTTGAGCAATCAGCCCCAGCATTTT.

The chain employs TRBV29-1 and TRBJ2-7; D is ambiguous. In germline, CDR1 is SQVTM, CDR2 ANQGSEA. Trimming took 6 bases from V and 7 from J, leaving 13 bases between them. The CDR3 has 11 amino acids. DNA of the CDR3: TGCAGCGTCCCTATCTTTTCGGAGCAGTACTTC. Amino acids: CSVPIFSEQYF.

The CDR3 coding sequence is TGCGCCAGCAGCCCTAGGGGGACGATCACAGATACGCAGTATTTT. It yields the protein CASSPRGTITDTQYF. The J gene is TRBJ2-3, the V gene TRBV4-1; the D gene is possibly TRBD1 (6 bases). Per the germline V gene, CDR1 is MGHRA and CDR2 is YSYEKL. This CDR3 region has 15 residues. V lost 4 bases, J lost 2 bases, and 13 bases lay in between.

This chain links TRBV7-3 with TRBJ2-6; D possibly corresponds to TRBD1 (6 bases). The CDR3 covers 14 residues. The germline V and J ends were trimmed by 5 bases and 2 bases, with 7 bases remaining between them. Germline V gene data show CDR1 as SGHTA and CDR2 as FQGTGA. Written as DNA, the CDR3 is TGTGCCAGCAGCACAGGGCCTGGGGCCAACGTCCTGACTTTC. Translated: CASSTGPGANVLTF. Looking up the rest from reference TRBV7-3 and TRBJ2-6 gives the full variable domain: GAGVSQTPSNKVTEKGKYVELRCDPISGHTALYWYRQSLGQGPEFLIYFQGTGAADDSGLPNDRFFAVRPEGSVSTLKIQRTERGDSAVYLCASSTGPGANVLTFGAGSRLTVL.

The chain uses TRBV2 and TRBJ1-2; no definite D call. The CDR3 contains 11 residues. Trimming cost V 4 bases and J 5 bases, with 5 bases left between them. Germline V lookup: CDR1 SNHLY, CDR2 FYNNEI. The CDR3 DNA follows: TGTGCCAGCAGTGCCCGGTATGGCTACACCTTC. It encodes CASSARYGYTF.

V is TRBV2 and J is TRBJ2-7, with TRBD1 identical over 10 bases. CDR1 and CDR2 (germline): SNHLY, FYNNEI. J gave up 8 bases and V 6 bases, and 4 bases lay outside the gene matches. This CDR3 contains 12 residues. The CDR3: CASSADRGQQYF. The CDR3 nucleotides are TGTGCCAGCAGCGCAGACAGGGGGCAGCAGTACTTC.

The V gene is TRBV29-1, the J gene TRBJ2-7; tentatively, D is TRBD1 (5 bases). Trimming took off 7 bases at V and 0 bases at J, with 13 bases between the two ends. CDR1 and CDR2 from the germline V gene are SQVTM and ANQGSEA. This CDR3 has 13 residues. The CDR3 coding sequence is TGCAGCGCTTTGACAGAATCCTCCTACGAGCAGTACTTC. Its protein product is CSALTESSYEQYF.

The genes are TRBV11-3 and TRBJ1-1; the match to TRBD1 covers 7 bases. Germline-derived CDR1 and CDR2 are SGHNT and YENEEA. V shed 4 bases and J 4 bases; nucleotides not matched to a gene: 3. There are 13 residues in the CDR3. Written as DNA, the CDR3 is TGTGCCAGCAGCTATCAGGGGGGCACTGAAGCTTTCTTT. It codes for CASSYQGGTEAFF.

This rearrangement joins TRBV14 to TRBJ2-2, with D uncertain. Germline V lookup: CDR1 SGHDN, CDR2 FVKESK. Trimming cost V 3 bases and J 5 bases, with 7 bases left between them. The CDR3 runs to 13 residues. The CDR3 reads CASSQTRTGELFF. The CDR3 bases are TGTGCCAGCAGCCAGACCCGGACCGGGGAGCTGTTTTTT.

The chain employs TRBV7-2 and TRBJ2-1; D is undetermined. The germline V gene has CDR1 SGHTA and CDR2 FQGNSA. This CDR3 spans 12 amino acids. V was cut by 1 base and J by 7 bases, with 5 bases left in between. The CDR3 is CASSLELNEQFF. For the CDR3, the DNA is TGTGCCAGCAGCTTAGAATTAAATGAGCAGTTCTTC.

The V and J genes are TRBV27 and TRBJ2-7; 9 nucleotides line up with TRBD1. With V trimmed by 5 bases and J by 0 bases, 2 bases remained unmatched. Per the germline V gene, CDR1 is MNHEY and CDR2 is SMNVEV (reference sequence). The CDR3 sequence is 14 residues long. CDR3 in DNA: TGTGCCAGCAGTGTGACAGGGGGCTCCTACGAGCAGTACTTC. This translates into CASSVTGGSYEQYF.

The table lists this clone with a count of one. J is TRBJ2-1 and V is TRBV20-1; D call uncertain. CDR3 length: 10 amino acids. In germline, CDR1 is DFQATT, CDR2 SNEGSKA (reference sequence). Trimming took off 4 bases at V and 7 bases at J, with 5 bases between the two ends. This chain's CDR3 is CSAIGNEQFF. The CDR3 region has the DNA TGCAGTGCTATTGGGAATGAGCAGTTCTTC.

The rearrangement links TRBV10-3 to TRBJ2-6, with D hard to call. The V end lost 7 bases, the J end lost 0 bases, and 13 bases lay between the germline ends. CDR3 length: 16 amino acids. CDR1 and CDR2 from the germline V gene are ENHRY and SYGVKD. CDR3 in DNA: TGTGCCATCAAGGCATACGCCAGCTCTGGGGCCAACGTCCTGACTTTC. Amino acid sequence: CAIKAYASSGANVLTF.

The chain is built from TRBV12-5 and TRBJ2-5, with TRBD1 as a possible D gene (6 bases). Germline CDR1 LGHNT, CDR2 FRNRAP. The V end lost 2 bases, the J end lost 5 bases, and 12 bases lay between the germline ends. This CDR3 comprises 14 residues. The CDR3 reads CASGLYRERETQYF. The CDR3 DNA reads as TGTGCTAGTGGTTTGTACAGGGAGAGGGAGACCCAGTACTTC.

The V and J genes are TRBV12-1 and TRBJ1-2. TRBV12-1 is listed as a pseudogene. This CDR3 contains 16 residues. CDR3 nucleotides: TGTGCCAGCAGCTTTGTGGCGCGGAAGCTTAACTATGGCTACACCTTC. Amino acid sequence: CASSFVARKLNYGYTF.

J is TRBJ2-5 and V is TRBV15; D ambiguous. Germline V lookup: CDR1 LNHNV, CDR2 YYDKDF (reference sequence). The V and J ends lost 1 base and 2 bases respectively, with 5 bases between them. The CDR3 contains 13 residues. The CDR3 coding sequence is TGTGCCACCAGCAGAGTTTTTCAAGAGACCCAGTACTTC. Its protein is CATSRVFQETQYF.

The V call is TRBV10-3, the J call TRBJ1-1; possible D gene TRBD1, 6 bases. Trimming pared 2 bases from V and 4 bases from J, leaving 11 bases between. Germline-derived CDR1 and CDR2 are ENHRY and SYGVKD. This CDR3 region has 14 residues. The CDR3 loop reads CAISEGGGGTEAFF. CDR3 DNA: TGTGCCATCAGTGAGGGAGGGGGGGGCACTGAAGCTTTCTTT.

In this sample, this clone turned up once. The CDR3 loop reads CASSPQTGLGDYGYTF. Written as DNA, the CDR3 is TGTGCCAGCTCACCACAAACAGGGCTAGGGGACTATGGCTACACCTTC. This chain connects TRBV18 to TRBJ1-2, with D perhaps matching TRBD1 (6 bases). This CDR3 is built from 16 residues. Germline values: CDR1 KGHSH, CDR2 LQKENI. Trimming took 1 base from V and 3 from J, leaving 15 bases between them.

The V call is TRBV2, the J call TRBJ2-1; the D gene is possibly TRBD2 (5 bases). CDR1 is SNHLY, CDR2 FYNNEI, per germline. V lost 6 bases to trimming and J lost 10 bases, with 19 bases between them. The CDR3 is 14 amino acids. As DNA, the CDR3 is TGTGCCAGCAGAGCGATAACACCCGGCGGGGAGCAGTTCTTC. This gives the protein CASRAITPGGEQFF.

CDR3: CASSLGATLGTGASEQYF. The DNA of the CDR3 is TGTGCCAGCAGCTTAGGAGCGACCCTTGGGACAGGGGCGTCCGAGCAGTACTTC. The chain couples TRBV11-3 to TRBJ2-7; 10 bases are shared with TRBD1. V shed 1 base, J shed 6 bases, and the junction held 15 bases outside the gene matches. The length of the CDR3 is 18 residues. Germline V gene lookup returns CDR1 SGHNT and CDR2 YENEEA.

V and J are TRBV13 and TRBJ2-1; 8 bases match TRBD2. The CDR3 loop spans 15 amino acids. Per germline, CDR1 PRHDT and CDR2 FYEKMQ (reference sequence). The trim removed 0 bases at V and 8 bases at J, leaving 6 bases unmatched. The CDR3 nucleotides read TGTGCCAGCAGCTTAGGCGGGGGGGCCCCCTATGAGCAGTTCTTC. Its translation: CASSLGGGAPYEQFF.

Turning to this clone: Other nucleotide sequences in the sample specify the same CDR3. V gene TRBV3-1 (or the pseudogene TRBV3-2) combines with J gene TRBJ1-3; TRBD1 might be the D (6 bases). Between the trimmed V and J ends, which lost 1 base and 4 bases, there was a span of 11 bases. CDR1 LGHDT and CDR2 YNNKEL come from the germline V gene (reference sequence). This CDR3 has 15 residues. CDR3 in amino acids: CASSQGQASGNTIYF. CDR3 bases: TGTGCCAGCAGCCAAGGACAGGCGTCCGGAAACACCATATATTTT.

This chain links TRBV7-9 with TRBJ1-1; D gene ambiguous. This CDR3 has 15 residues. V was cut by 1 base and J by 1 base, with 10 bases left in between. The V gene's germline CDR1 is SEHNR and CDR2 FQNEAQ (reference sequence). In nucleotides, the CDR3 is TGTGCCAGCAGCTTAGAGTTGTGGCAGAACACTGAAGCTTTCTTT. This encodes CASSLELWQNTEAFF. Full variable domain (remainder filled in from reference TRBV7-9 and TRBJ1-1): DTGVSQNPRHKITKRGQNVTFRCDPISEHNRLYWYRQTLGQGPEFLTYFQNEAQLEKSRLLSDRFSAERPKGSFSTLEIQRTEQGDSAMYLCASSLELWQNTEAFFGQGTRLTVV.

The gene calls are TRBV5-1 and TRBJ2-1; 7 bases are a match to TRBD1. V shed 0 bases and J 6 bases; nucleotides not matched to a gene: 6. Germline V gene sequence: CDR1 SGHRS, CDR2 YFSETQ. The CDR3 has 15 amino acids. The CDR3 nucleotides are TGCGCCAGCAGCTTGGCCCCGACAGGGTCCAATGAGCAGTTCTTC. Translated, it gives CASSLAPTGSNEQFF.

The rearrangement links TRBV4-1 to TRBJ1-1, with TRBD1 as a possible D gene (5 bases). Germline CDR1 MGHRA, CDR2 YSYEKL. Trimming left V 1 base short and J 5 bases short, with 11 bases between. This CDR3 has 14 residues. The DNA for the CDR3 is TGCGCCAGCAGCCAAGCGGGGGGGACGACTGAAGCTTTCTTT. Its protein product is CASSQAGGTTEAFF.

The gene calls are TRBV10-3 and TRBJ1-2, with 7 bases matching TRBD1. V lost 8 bases, J lost 2 bases, and 8 bases stayed unmatched. The CDR3 is 14 amino acids. Germline CDR1 is ENHRY and CDR2 is SYGVKD. CDR3 in DNA: TGTGCCATCGGGGAGAGGGGGCTAAACTATGGCTACACCTTC. This sequence encodes CAIGERGLNYGYTF.